These T cell receptor beta chains were read from a single sample in a study of technical replicates of blood from a handful of donors. TCRdb's table, derived via immunoSEQ multiplex PCR, lists solely in-frame clones and lacks some. The profile covers 84,000 or so clones, with 97% appearing a single time and 0.15% to 0.2% taken by the ten largest. What was sequenced was T cells isolated from PBMCs. These receptors came from a human donor in good health. Each CDR3 is given with its conserved first and last residue. D genes are given only for firm matches. Only some rows state a clone size, as once, few, many or a class for expanded clones.

TRBV2	once	NA	TRBJ2-7	TGTGCCAGCAGTGATTGGCGGGGGCCCTACGAGCAGTACTTC	CASSDWRGPYEQYF
TRBV9	NA	NA	TRBJ2-5	TGTGCCAGCAGCGCCGTATTCGGGAAGGAGACCCAGTACTTC	CASSAVFGKETQYF
TRBV29-1	NA	NA	TRBJ2-6	TGCAGCGTGATAACAGGATTCTACTCTGGGGCCAACGTCCTGACTTTC	CSVITGFYSGANVLTF
TRBV27	NA	TRBD1	TRBJ1-1	TGTGCCAGCAGTTTCAGGGGGCGCGCTGAAGCTTTCTTT	CASSFRGRAEAFF
TRBV19	NA	NA	TRBJ2-5	TGTGCCAGTAGTATAGGTAAATTCGATAGCGCGAAAGAGACCCAGTACTTC	CASSIGKFDSAKETQYF
TRBV5-1	NA	TRBD1	TRBJ2-7	TGCGCCAGCAGCTTCGGGGACAGGGATGTCTACGAGCAGTACTTC	CASSFGDRDVYEQYF
TRBV27	NA	TRBD2	TRBJ2-5	TGTGCCAGCAGTTTATCCGGGGAGGGGCCCCCTGGGGAGACCCAGTACTTC	CASSLSGEGPPGETQYF
TRBV30	once	TRBD1	TRBJ2-7	TGTGCCTGGCGACAGGGGCCCCACGAGCAGTACTTC	CAWRQGPHEQYF
TRBV6-1	NA	NA	TRBJ1-4	TGTGCCAGCAGTGAAGCAGGGGTCGGTGAAAAACTGTTTTTT	CASSEAGVGEKLFF
TRBV28	NA	NA	TRBJ2-5	TGTGCCAGCAGTTTGGGCAGCCAAGAGACCCAGTACTTC	CASSLGSQETQYF
TRBV5-1	NA	NA	TRBJ2-7	TGCGCCAGCAGGGCCGCCGCGACAGATTCCTCCTACGAGCAGTACTTC	CASRAAATDSSYEQYF
TRBV6-1	NA	TRBD1	TRBJ2-3	TGTGCCAGCAGTGACAGGGGGTGGAGCACAGATACGCAGTATTTT	CASSDRGWSTDTQYF
TRBV7-8	NA	NA	TRBJ2-3	TGTGCCAGCAGCTTAGGGGCTACGCAGTATTTT	CASSLGATQYF
TRBV7-9	once	NA	TRBJ1-4	TGTGCCAGCAGCCTCCGGGACAACCGTGGCGGACTGTTTTTT	CASSLRDNRGGLFF
TRBV29-1	NA	TRBD1	TRBJ1-1	TGCAGCGTTGTTAGGGGACAGTTCAGTGAAGCTTTCTTT	CSVVRGQFSEAFF
TRBV14	NA	TRBD1	TRBJ1-1	TGTGCCACCGCCCCCCAGGGGGCCACTGAAGCTTTCTTT	CATAPQGATEAFF
TRBV6-1	NA	NA	TRBJ2-5	TGTGCCAGCAGTGTTGGCAGGGGAGGGTCACAAGAGACCCAGTACTTC	CASSVGRGGSQETQYF
TRBV10-3	NA	TRBD1	TRBJ1-1	TGTGCCATCAGTCCCGACAGGGTGAACACTGAAGCTTTCTTT	CAISPDRVNTEAFF
TRBV2	NA	NA	TRBJ1-6	TGTGCCAGCAGTGGTCAGGCCTATAATTCACCCCTCCACTTT	CASSGQAYNSPLHF
TRBV6-1	NA	NA	TRBJ1-2	TGTGCCAGCGCGGGAACCTATGGCTACACCTTC	CASAGTYGYTF
TRBV6-6	once	NA	TRBJ1-1	TGTGCCAGCAGTTACTCTCAGGGTCACACTGAAGCTTTCTTT	CASSYSQGHTEAFF
TRBV15	NA	NA	TRBJ1-4	TGTGCCACCAGCAACGGACACGGTCGGGCTAATGAAAAACTGTTTTTT	CATSNGHGRANEKLFF
TRBV7-9	NA	TRBD2	TRBJ2-1	TGTGCCAGCAGCTCCAGTGGGACTAGCGGCTTATACAATGAGCAGTTCTTC	CASSSSGTSGLYNEQFF
TRBV9	NA	TRBD1	TRBJ1-1	TGTGCCAGCAGCGCCACGGGACAGGGTTTTACTGAAGCTTTCTTT	CASSATGQGFTEAFF
TRBV25-1	NA	NA	TRBJ1-1	TGTGCCAGCTCTAGGGTCGGGATCACTGAAGCTTTCTTT	CASSRVGITEAFF
TRBV4-1	NA	TRBD2	TRBJ2-3	TGCGCCAGCAGCCACTGGAGTAGCGGGGGGCGGGATACGCAGTATTTT	CASSHWSSGGRDTQYF
TRBV9	NA	NA	TRBJ2-2	TGTGCCAGCAGCCTAAGATTAGGGGGGGCCGCCGGGGAGCTGTTTTTT	CASSLRLGGAAGELFF
TRBV19	NA	TRBD2	TRBJ2-2	TGTGCCAGTATCCCAATGGGACTAGCGGGGGGGCCCGGGGAGCTGTTTTTT	CASIPMGLAGGPGELFF
TRBV6-5	NA	TRBD1	TRBJ2-3	TGTGCCAGCAGGGGCGAGGGGGCTGGTACAGATACGCAGTATTTT	CASRGEGAGTDTQYF
TRBV28	NA	NA	TRBJ1-1	TGTGCCAGCAGCCACAGAGAAGCTCTGAACACTGAAGCTTTCTTT	CASSHREALNTEAFF
TRBV15	NA	TRBD1	TRBJ2-2	TGTGCCACCAGCAGAGATGGGACAGGCGGGGAGCTGTTTTTT	CATSRDGTGGELFF
TRBV6-4	NA	NA	TRBJ2-1	TGTGCCAGCAGTGACTCGTTTCTCCGCTCCTACAATGAGCAGTTCTTC	CASSDSFLRSYNEQFF
TRBV7-9	once	NA	TRBJ1-1	TGTGCCAGCACCTGGATGGGGGGGCACACTGAAGCTTTCTTT	CASTWMGGHTEAFF